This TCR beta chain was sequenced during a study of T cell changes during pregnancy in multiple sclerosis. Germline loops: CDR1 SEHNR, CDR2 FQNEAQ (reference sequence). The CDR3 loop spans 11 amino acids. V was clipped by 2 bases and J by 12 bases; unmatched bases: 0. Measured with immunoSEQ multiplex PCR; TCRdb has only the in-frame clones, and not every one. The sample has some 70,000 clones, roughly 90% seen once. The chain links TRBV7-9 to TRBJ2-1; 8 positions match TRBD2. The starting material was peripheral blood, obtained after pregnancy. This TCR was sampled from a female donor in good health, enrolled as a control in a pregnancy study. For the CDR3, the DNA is TGTGCCAGCAGCTTAAGCGGGGGGCAGTTCTTC. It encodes CASSLSGGQFF. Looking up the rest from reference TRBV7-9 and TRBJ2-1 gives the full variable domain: DTGVSQNPRHKITKRGQNVTFRCDPISEHNRLYWYRQTLGQGPEFLTYFQNEAQLEKSRLLSDRFSAERPKGSFSTLEIQRTEQGDSAMYLCASSLSGGQFFGPGTRLTVL.